This entry lists 22 T cell receptor beta chains sequenced from one sample in a study of blood T cell repertoires in COVID-19. Profiling relied on immunoSEQ multiplex PCR, and the TCRdb table lists in-frame clones only, not all of them. The table has fewer than 200,000 clones, over 80% seen once. Source material: peripheral blood. These receptors were taken from a woman aged 45-59 years with acute or convalescent COVID-19.

J is TRBJ1-5 and V is TRBV6-2 or TRBV6-3, with a possible D match to TRBD1 (5 bases). Germline V gene sequence: CDR1 MNHEY, CDR2 SVGEGT. V gave up 5 bases and J gave up 6 bases, with 8 bases separating them. The CDR3 contains 12 residues. The CDR3 here is CASSAGLQPQHF. The DNA for the CDR3 is TGTGCCAGCAGTGCGGGACTTCAGCCCCAGCATTTT.

This clone was detected only once. J is TRBJ2-1 and V is TRBV4-3, with 8 bases fitting TRBD2. V was clipped by 1 base and J by 9 bases; unmatched bases: 8. The CDR3 length is 15 residues. CDR1 and CDR2 from the germline V gene are LGHNA and YSLEER. The CDR3: CASSQVGHRGGEQFF. DNA of the CDR3: TGCGCCAGCAGCCAAGTCGGACACCGGGGGGGTGAGCAGTTCTTC.

The chain joins TRBV19 to TRBJ1-5, with a possible D match to TRBD1 (6 bases). Germline lookup yields CDR1 LNHDA and CDR2 SQIVND (reference sequence). Trimming removed 6 bases from V and 5 bases from J, with 11 bases in between. This CDR3 is 13 amino acids long. CDR3 bases: TGTGCCAGTAGGGTGGCAGGGGATCAGCCCCAGCATTTT. It encodes CASRVAGDQPQHF.

The chain recombines TRBV5-4 with TRBJ1-3; D is ambiguous. This CDR3 comprises 15 residues. The V and J ends lost 4 bases and 4 bases respectively, with 15 bases between them. Per germline, CDR1 SGHNT and CDR2 YYREEE (reference sequence). The CDR3 protein is CASSREGALGNTIYF. CDR3 nucleotides: TGTGCCAGCAGCCGCGAGGGAGCACTGGGAAACACCATATATTTT. The whole variable domain, remainder taken from reference TRBV5-4 and TRBJ1-3, is ETGVTQSPTHLIKTRGQQVTLRCSSQSGHNTVSWYQQALGQGPQFIFQYYREEENGRGNFPPRFSGLQFPNYSSELNVNALELDDSALYLCASSREGALGNTIYFGEGSWLTVV.

The chain combines TRBV12-3 or TRBV12-4 with TRBJ1-2; possibly TRBD1 for D (6 bases). Between the trimmed V and J ends, which lost 2 bases and 5 bases, there was a span of 9 bases. This CDR3 is built from 13 residues. The CDR3 sequence is CASSLRTDYGYTF. The CDR3 nucleotides are TGTGCCAGCAGTTTACGGACAGATTATGGCTACACCTTC.

The CDR3 nucleotides are TGTGCCAGTAGGAGTCCTACTAATGAAAAACTGTTTTTT. It specifies CASRSPTNEKLFF. This chain connects TRBV19 to TRBJ1-4; D is unclear. This CDR3 region has 13 residues. Germline-derived CDR1 and CDR2 are LNHDA and SQIVND (reference sequence). V was pared by 6 bases and J by 2 bases, with 7 bases between. Full variable domain (outside the CDR3, taken from reference TRBV19 and TRBJ1-4): DGGITQSPKYLFRKEGQNVTLSCEQNLNHDAMYWYRQDPGQGLRLIYYSQIVNDFQKGDIAEGYSVSREKKESFPLTVTSAQKNPTAFYLCASRSPTNEKLFFGSGTQLSVL.

This chain connects TRBV27 to TRBJ1-1; tentatively, D is TRBD1 (5 bases). Germline CDR1 MNHEY, CDR2 SMNVEV (reference sequence). The CDR3 runs 14 residues. The V and J ends lost 2 bases and 1 base respectively, with 8 bases between them. CDR3 in amino acids: CASSLRGSNTEAFF. The CDR3 DNA is TGTGCCAGCAGTTTAAGGGGATCGAACACTGAAGCTTTCTTT.

CDR3 nucleotides: TGTGCCAGCAGCCCTCTTATGACAGATACGAACACCGGGGAGCTGTTTTTT. Translation gives CASSPLMTDTNTGELFF. This chain links TRBV3-1 (or the pseudogene TRBV3-2) with TRBJ2-2; D is perhaps TRBD1 (5 bases). The V and J ends lost 4 bases and 0 bases respectively, with 15 bases between them. CDR1 is LGHDT, CDR2 YNNKEL, per germline (reference sequence). CDR3 length: 17 residues.

V usage is TRBV5-4 and J usage is TRBJ2-5, with 9 nucleotides matching TRBD1. The germline CDR1 and CDR2 sequences are SGHNT and YYREEE (reference sequence). The CDR3 consists of 14 residues. Trimming cost V 4 bases and J 5 bases; bases outside gene matches: 6. The CDR3 loop reads CASSIQGAGETQYF. CDR3 bases: TGTGCCAGCAGCATACAGGGGGCCGGGGAGACCCAGTACTTC.

The rearrangement links TRBV6-5 to TRBJ1-1, with D tentatively TRBD1 (6 bases). V lost 10 bases and J lost 0, with 12 bases in between. Germline V gene data show CDR1 as MNHEY and CDR2 as SVGAGI. This CDR3 has 13 amino acids. The CDR3 nucleotides are TGTGCCACCGTTACAGGGTTGAACACTGAAGCTTTCTTT. It is translated as CATVTGLNTEAFF.

The chain carries TRBV5-1 and TRBJ2-1, with TRBD1 identical over 10 bases. CDR1 is SGHRS and CDR2 is YFSETQ in the germline V gene. The CDR3 covers 13 residues. V dropped 6 bases and J dropped 5; count of bases not matched to a gene: 2. CDR3 coding DNA: TGCGCCAGCATGGGACAGGGGCACAATGAGCAGTTCTTC. Protein: CASMGQGHNEQFF.

The V call is TRBV18, the J call TRBJ2-7; 10 nucleotides agree with TRBD2. After removal of 5 bases from V and 1 base from J, the junction contained 5 bases not matched to a gene. The CDR3 totals 15 residues. Per germline, CDR1 KGHSH and CDR2 LQKENI. In DNA form, the CDR3 reads TGTGCCAGCTCATTCCTAGCGGGAGCTTCCTACGAGCAGTACTTC. Translated, it gives CASSFLAGASYEQYF.

The V gene is TRBV30, the J gene TRBJ1-2; tentatively, D is TRBD1 (6 bases). This CDR3 spans 13 amino acids. V was trimmed by 2 bases and J by 4 bases, leaving 11 bases between them. In germline, CDR1 is GTSNPN, CDR2 SVGIG (reference sequence). The CDR3 loop is CAWSRSGAYGYTF. The CDR3 bases are TGTGCCTGGAGTAGATCAGGGGCCTATGGCTACACCTTC.

The chain joins TRBV20-1 to TRBJ2-3; TRBD2 agrees at 9 bases. The J segment lost 2 bases and the V segment lost 3 bases, leaving 9 bases of the junction unmatched. The CDR3 is made up of 16 amino acids. The germline V gene has CDR1 DFQATT and CDR2 SNEGSKA (reference sequence). The CDR3, as DNA: TGCAGTGCTAGTCGGACTAGCGTTTTTGTCACAGATACGCAGTATTTT. It yields the protein CSASRTSVFVTDTQYF.

The chain couples TRBV19 to TRBJ2-1; 7 nucleotides match TRBD2. Unmatched junction bases numbered 8, after V lost 6 bases and J lost 3 bases. CDR3 size: 15 residues. The germline CDR1 and CDR2 sequences are LNHDA and SQIVND (reference sequence). The CDR3 reads CASSGGTLFYNEQFF. DNA for the CDR3: TGTGCCAGTAGCGGGGGGACTCTCTTCTACAATGAGCAGTTCTTC.

The V gene is TRBV14, the J gene TRBJ2-6; D not certain. The CDR3 extends over 15 amino acids. V lost 0 bases, J lost 0 bases, and 3 bases lay in between. Germline V gene lookup returns CDR1 SGHDN and CDR2 FVKESK. CDR3 amino acids: CASSQDNSGANVLTF. The CDR3, as DNA: TGTGCCAGCAGCCAAGACAACTCTGGGGCCAACGTCCTGACTTTC.

The chain joins TRBV7-8 to TRBJ1-5, with TRBD1 matching 8 bases. This CDR3 contains 19 residues. Germline trimming cut 5 bases from V and 0 bases from J; bases unmatched to any gene: 15. CDR1 is SGHVS and CDR2 is FQNEAQ in the germline V gene. Here the CDR3 reads CASSTPGGSIPYSNQPQHF. Here the CDR3 DNA reads TGTGCCAGCAGCACTCCAGGGGGCTCTATACCTTATAGCAATCAGCCCCAGCATTTT.

The DNA of the CDR3 is TGTGCCAGCAGCTCCGACAGCGTCTATGGCTACACCTTC. It specifies CASSSDSVYGYTF. The rearrangement joins TRBV12-3 or TRBV12-4 to TRBJ1-2, with D perhaps TRBD1 (5 bases). The CDR3 is 13 residues long. V gave up 6 bases and J gave up 4 bases, with 12 bases separating them.

J is TRBJ1-6 and V is TRBV7-9; D remains unclear. The CDR3 covers 13 residues. Germline assignment: CDR1 SEHNR and CDR2 FQNEAQ (reference sequence). Trimming shortened V by 6 bases and J by 4 bases, and 7 bases separated the two germline ends. In DNA, the CDR3 is TGTGCCAGCAGTATGGAGTATAATTCACCCCTCCACTTT. Translation: CASSMEYNSPLHF.

The chain is built from TRBV27 and TRBJ1-2; 8 bases agree with TRBD1. Trimming at V came to 0 bases and at J to 5 bases, leaving 5 bases not matched to a gene. Germline V gene lookup returns CDR1 MNHEY and CDR2 SMNVEV (reference sequence). CDR3 length: 15 amino acids. The CDR3 DNA is TGTGCCAGCAGTTTATCCGGGACAGGTCTTTATGGCTACACCTTC. As protein: CASSLSGTGLYGYTF.

This chain joins TRBV4-1 and TRBJ2-7; 8 bases agree with TRBD1. With 5 bases clipped from V and 2 bases from J, the junction kept 17 bases outside the gene matches. From germline, CDR1 is MGHRA and CDR2 YSYEKL. The CDR3 extends over 18 amino acids. The CDR3 is CASSFMPLTGGLTYEQYF. The CDR3 DNA reads as TGCGCCAGCAGCTTTATGCCTCTAACAGGGGGTCTCACCTACGAGCAGTACTTC.

The genes are TRBV4-2 and TRBJ2-3, with D possibly matching TRBD2 (6 bases). The CDR3 covers 13 residues. Trimming pared 4 bases from V and 4 bases from J, leaving 9 bases between. CDR1 is LGHNA and CDR2 is YNFKEQ in the germline V gene. In DNA, the CDR3 is TGTGCCAGCAGCCCGATAGCGGCAGATACGCAGTATTTT. This translates into CASSPIAADTQYF.